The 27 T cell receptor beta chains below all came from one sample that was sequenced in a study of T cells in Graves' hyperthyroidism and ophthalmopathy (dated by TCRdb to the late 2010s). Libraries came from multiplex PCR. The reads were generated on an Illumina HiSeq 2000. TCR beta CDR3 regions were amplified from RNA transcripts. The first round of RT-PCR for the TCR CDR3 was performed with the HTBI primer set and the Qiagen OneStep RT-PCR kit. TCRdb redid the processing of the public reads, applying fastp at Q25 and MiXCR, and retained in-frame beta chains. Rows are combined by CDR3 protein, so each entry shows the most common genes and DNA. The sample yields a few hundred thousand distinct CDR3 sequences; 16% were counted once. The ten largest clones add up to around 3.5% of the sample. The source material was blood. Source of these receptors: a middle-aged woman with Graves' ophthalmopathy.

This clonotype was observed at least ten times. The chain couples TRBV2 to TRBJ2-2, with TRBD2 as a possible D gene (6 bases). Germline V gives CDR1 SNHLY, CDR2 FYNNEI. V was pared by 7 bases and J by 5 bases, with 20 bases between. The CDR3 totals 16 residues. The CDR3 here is CASTRGTLHVTGELFF. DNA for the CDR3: TGTGCCAGCACCCGGGGGACCCTTCATGTAACCGGGGAGCTGTTTTTT.

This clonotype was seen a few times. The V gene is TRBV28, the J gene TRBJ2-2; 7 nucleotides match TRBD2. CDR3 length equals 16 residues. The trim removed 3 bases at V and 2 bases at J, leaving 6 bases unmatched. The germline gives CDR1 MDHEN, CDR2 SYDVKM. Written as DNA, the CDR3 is TGTGCCAGCAGTTTGTCGGCTAGCGGTAACACCGGGGAGCTGTTTTTT. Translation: CASSLSASGNTGELFF.

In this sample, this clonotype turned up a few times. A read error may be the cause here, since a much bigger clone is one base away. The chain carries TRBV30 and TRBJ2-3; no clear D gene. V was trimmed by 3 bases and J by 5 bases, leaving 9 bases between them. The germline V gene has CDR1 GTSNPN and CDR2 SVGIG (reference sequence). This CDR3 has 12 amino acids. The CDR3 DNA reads TGTGCCTGGAGCCCGATGAGAGATACGCAGTATTTT. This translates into CAWSPMRDTQYF. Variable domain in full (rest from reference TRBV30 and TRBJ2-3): SQTIHQWPATLVQPVGSPLSLECTVEGTSNPNLYWYRQAAGRGLQLLFYSVGIGQISSEVPQNLSASRPQDRQFILSSKKLLLSDSGFYLCAWSPMRDTQYFGPGTRLTVL.

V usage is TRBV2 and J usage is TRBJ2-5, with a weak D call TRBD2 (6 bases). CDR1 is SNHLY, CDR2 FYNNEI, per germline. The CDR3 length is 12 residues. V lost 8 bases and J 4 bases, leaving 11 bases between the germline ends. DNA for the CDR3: TGTGCCAGCGGAGGGTATACAGAGACCCAGTACTTC. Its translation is CASGGYTETQYF.

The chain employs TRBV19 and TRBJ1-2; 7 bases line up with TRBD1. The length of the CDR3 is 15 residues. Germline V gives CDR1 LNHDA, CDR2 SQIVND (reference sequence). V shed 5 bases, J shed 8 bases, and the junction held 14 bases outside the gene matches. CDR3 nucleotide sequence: TGTGCCAGTAGTCCCTCGCCAGGGGGACGGGGAGGCTACACCTTC. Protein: CASSPSPGGRGGYTF.

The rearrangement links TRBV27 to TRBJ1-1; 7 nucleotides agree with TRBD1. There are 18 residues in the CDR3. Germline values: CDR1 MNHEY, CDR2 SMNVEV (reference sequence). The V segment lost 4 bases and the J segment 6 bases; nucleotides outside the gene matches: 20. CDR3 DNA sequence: TGTGCCAGCAGTTACCGCCGACAGGGAGTAGGCTCTCCGGCTGAAGCTTTCTTT. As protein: CASSYRRQGVGSPAEAFF.

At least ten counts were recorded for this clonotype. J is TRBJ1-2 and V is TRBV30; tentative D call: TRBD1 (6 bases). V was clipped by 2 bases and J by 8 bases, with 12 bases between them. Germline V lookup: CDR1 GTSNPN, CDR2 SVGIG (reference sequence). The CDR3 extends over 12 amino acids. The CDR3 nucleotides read TGTGCCTGGAGTAGACAGGACCGGGGCTACACCTTC. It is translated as CAWSRQDRGYTF.

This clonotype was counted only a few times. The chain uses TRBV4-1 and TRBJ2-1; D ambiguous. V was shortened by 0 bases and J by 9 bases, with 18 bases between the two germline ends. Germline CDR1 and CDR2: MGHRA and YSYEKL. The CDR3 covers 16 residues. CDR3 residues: CASSQDYGQSYFEQFF. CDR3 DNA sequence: TGCGCCAGCAGCCAAGATTACGGGCAGTCCTACTTTGAGCAGTTCTTC.

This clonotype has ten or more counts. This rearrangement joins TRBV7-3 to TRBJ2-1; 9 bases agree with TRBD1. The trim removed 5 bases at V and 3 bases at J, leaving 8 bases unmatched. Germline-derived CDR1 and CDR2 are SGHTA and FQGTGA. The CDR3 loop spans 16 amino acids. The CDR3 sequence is CASSLTGTGFYNEQFF. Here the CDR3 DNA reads TGTGCCAGCAGCCTCACCGGGACAGGGTTCTACAATGAGCAGTTCTTC. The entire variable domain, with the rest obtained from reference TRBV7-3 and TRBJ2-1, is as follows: GAGVSQTPSNKVTEKGKYVELRCDPISGHTALYWYRQSLGQGPEFLIYFQGTGAADDSGLPNDRFFAVRPEGSVSTLKIQRTERGDSAVYLCASSLTGTGFYNEQFFGPGTRLTVL.

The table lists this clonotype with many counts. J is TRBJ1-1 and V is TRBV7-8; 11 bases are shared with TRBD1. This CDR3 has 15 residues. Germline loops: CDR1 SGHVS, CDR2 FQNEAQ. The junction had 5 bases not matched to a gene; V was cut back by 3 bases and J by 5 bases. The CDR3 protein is CASSLGTGGRTEAFF. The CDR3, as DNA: TGTGCCAGCAGCTTGGGGACAGGGGGAAGGACTGAAGCTTTCTTT. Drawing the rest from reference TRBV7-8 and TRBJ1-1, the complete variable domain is GAGVSQSPRYKVAKRGQDVALRCDPISGHVSLFWYQQALGQGPEFLTYFQNEAQLDKSGLPSDRFFAERPEGSVSTLKIQRTQQEDSAVYLCASSLGTGGRTEAFFGQGTRLTVV.

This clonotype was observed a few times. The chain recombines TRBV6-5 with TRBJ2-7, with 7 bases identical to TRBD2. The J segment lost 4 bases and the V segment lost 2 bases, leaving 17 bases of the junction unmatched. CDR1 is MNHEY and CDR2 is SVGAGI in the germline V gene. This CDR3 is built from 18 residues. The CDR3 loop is CASSYSISAGRPVYEQYF. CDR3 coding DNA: TGTGCCAGCAGTTACAGTATTTCAGCGGGGCGGCCAGTATACGAGCAGTACTTC.

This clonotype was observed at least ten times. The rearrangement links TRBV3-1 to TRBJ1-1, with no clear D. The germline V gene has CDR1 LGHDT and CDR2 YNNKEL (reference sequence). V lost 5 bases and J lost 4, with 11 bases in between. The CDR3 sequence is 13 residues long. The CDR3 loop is CASSKARVTEAFF. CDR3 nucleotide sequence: TGTGCCAGCAGCAAAGCAAGAGTCACTGAAGCTTTCTTT.

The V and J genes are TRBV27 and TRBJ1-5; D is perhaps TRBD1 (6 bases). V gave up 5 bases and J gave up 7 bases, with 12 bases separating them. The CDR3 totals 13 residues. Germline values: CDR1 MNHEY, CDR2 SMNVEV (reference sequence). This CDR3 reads CASSLTGTQPQHF. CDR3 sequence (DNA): TGTGCCAGCAGTCTCACAGGGACGCAGCCCCAGCATTTT.

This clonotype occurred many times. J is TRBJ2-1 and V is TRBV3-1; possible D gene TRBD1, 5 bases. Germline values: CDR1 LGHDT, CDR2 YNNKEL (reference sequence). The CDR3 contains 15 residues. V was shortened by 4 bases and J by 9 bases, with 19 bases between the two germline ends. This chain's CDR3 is CASSPTRTRLPEQFF. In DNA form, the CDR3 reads TGTGCCAGCAGCCCGACGCGGACACGCTTACCTGAGCAGTTCTTC.

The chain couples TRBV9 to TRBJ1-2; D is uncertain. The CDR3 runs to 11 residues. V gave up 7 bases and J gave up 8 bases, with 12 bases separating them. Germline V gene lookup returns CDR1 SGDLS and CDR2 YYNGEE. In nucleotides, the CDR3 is TGTGCCAGCTCGGGAGTTCACGGCTACACCTTC. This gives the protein CASSGVHGYTF. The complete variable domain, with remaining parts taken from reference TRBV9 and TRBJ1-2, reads DSGVTQTPKHLITATGQRVTLRCSPRSGDLSVYWYQQSLDQGLQFLIQYYNGEERAKGNILERFSAQQFPDLHSELNLSSLELGDSALYFCASSGVHGYTFGSGTRLTVV.

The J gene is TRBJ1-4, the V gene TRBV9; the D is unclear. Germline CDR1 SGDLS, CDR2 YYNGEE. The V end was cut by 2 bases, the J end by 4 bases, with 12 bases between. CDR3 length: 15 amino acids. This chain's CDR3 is CASSVDGVINEKLFF. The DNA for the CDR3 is TGTGCCAGCAGCGTCGACGGGGTGATTAATGAAAAACTGTTTTTT.

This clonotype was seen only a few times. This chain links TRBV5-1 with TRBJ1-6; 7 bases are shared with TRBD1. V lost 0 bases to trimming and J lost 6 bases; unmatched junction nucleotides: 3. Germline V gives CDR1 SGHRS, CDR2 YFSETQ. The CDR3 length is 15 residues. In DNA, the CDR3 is TGCGCCAGCAGCTTGGTGACAGGGTCTAATTCACCCCTCCACTTT. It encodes CASSLVTGSNSPLHF. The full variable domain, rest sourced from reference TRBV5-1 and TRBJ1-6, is KAGVTQTPRYLIKTRGQQVTLSCSPISGHRSVSWYQQTPGQGLQFLFEYFSETQRNKGNFPGRFSGRQFSNSRSEMNVSTLELGDSALYLCASSLVTGSNSPLHFGNGTRLTVT.

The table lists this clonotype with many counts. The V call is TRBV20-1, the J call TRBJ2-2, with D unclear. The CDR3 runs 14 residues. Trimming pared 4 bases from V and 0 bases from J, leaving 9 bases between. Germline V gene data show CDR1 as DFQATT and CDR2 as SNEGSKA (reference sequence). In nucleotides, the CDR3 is TGCAGTGCTAAGAACTGGTCGAACACCGGGGAGCTGTTTTTT. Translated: CSAKNWSNTGELFF.

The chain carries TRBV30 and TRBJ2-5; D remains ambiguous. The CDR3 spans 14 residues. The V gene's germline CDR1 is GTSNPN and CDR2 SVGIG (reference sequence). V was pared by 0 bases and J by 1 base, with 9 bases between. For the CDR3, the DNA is TGTGCCTGGAGTGTGGGCAGCGCCCAAGAGACCCAGTACTTC. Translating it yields CAWSVGSAQETQYF.

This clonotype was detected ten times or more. The DNA of the CDR3 is TGTGCCAGCAGTCCGGGACAGGGCTCGAATTCACCCCTCCACTTT. It translates to CASSPGQGSNSPLHF. The chain recombines TRBV6-1 with TRBJ1-6; 9 bases line up with TRBD1. The CDR3 is 15 residues long. Germline V gene sequence: CDR1 MNHNS, CDR2 SASEGT. V dropped 5 bases and J dropped 7; count of bases not matched to a gene: 6.

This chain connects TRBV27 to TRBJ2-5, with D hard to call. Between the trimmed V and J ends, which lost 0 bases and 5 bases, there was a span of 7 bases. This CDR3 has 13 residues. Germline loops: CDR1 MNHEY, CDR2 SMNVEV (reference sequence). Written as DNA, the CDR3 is TGTGCCAGCAGTTTATCTGCTTTGGAGACCCAGTACTTC. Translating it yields CASSLSALETQYF.

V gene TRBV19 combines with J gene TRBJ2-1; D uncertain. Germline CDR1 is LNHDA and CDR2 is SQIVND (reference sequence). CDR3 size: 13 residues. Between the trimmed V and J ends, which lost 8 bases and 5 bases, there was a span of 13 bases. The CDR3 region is CASSSTTHNEQFF. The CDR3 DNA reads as TGTGCCAGTTCCTCAACGACCCACAATGAGCAGTTCTTC.

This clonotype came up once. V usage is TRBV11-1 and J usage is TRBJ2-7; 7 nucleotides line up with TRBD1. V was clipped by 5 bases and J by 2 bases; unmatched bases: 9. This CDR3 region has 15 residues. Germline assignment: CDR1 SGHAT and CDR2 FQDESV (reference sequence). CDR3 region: CASSQGTAATYEQYF. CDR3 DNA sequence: TGTGCCAGCAGCCAAGGGACAGCGGCAACCTACGAGCAGTACTTC. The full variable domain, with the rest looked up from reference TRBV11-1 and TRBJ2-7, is EAEVAQSPRYKITEKSQAVAFWCDPISGHATLYWYRQILGQGPELLVQFQDESVVDDSQLPKDRFSAERLKGVDSTLKIQPAELGDSAMYLCASSQGTAATYEQYFGPGTRLTVT.

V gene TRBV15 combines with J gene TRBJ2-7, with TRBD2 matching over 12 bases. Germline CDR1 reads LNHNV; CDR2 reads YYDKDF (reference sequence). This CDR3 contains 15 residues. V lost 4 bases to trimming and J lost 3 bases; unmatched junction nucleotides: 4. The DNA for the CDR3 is TGTGCCACCAGCAAGCGGACTAGCGGGGACTACGAGCAGTACTTC. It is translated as CATSKRTSGDYEQYF.

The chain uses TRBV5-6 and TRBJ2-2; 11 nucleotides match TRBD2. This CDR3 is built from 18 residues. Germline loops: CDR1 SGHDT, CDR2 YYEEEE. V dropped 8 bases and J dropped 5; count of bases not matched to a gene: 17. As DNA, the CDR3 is TGTGCCAGTAGAGGAACGGGGCAGACTAGCGGGGTGACCGGGGAGCTGTTTTTT. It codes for CASRGTGQTSGVTGELFF.

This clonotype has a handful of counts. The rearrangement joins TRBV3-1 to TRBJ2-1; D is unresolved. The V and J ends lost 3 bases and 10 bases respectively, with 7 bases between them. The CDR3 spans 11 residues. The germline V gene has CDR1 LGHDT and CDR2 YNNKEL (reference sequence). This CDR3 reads CASSQAREQFF. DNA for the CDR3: TGTGCCAGCAGCCAGGCGAGAGAGCAGTTCTTC.

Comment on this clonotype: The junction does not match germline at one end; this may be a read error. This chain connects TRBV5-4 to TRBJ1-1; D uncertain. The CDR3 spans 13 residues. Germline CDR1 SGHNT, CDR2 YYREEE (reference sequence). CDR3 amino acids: CAGSFDRNTEAFF. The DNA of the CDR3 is TGTGCCGGCAGCTTCGACCGGAACACTGAAGCTTTCTTT.